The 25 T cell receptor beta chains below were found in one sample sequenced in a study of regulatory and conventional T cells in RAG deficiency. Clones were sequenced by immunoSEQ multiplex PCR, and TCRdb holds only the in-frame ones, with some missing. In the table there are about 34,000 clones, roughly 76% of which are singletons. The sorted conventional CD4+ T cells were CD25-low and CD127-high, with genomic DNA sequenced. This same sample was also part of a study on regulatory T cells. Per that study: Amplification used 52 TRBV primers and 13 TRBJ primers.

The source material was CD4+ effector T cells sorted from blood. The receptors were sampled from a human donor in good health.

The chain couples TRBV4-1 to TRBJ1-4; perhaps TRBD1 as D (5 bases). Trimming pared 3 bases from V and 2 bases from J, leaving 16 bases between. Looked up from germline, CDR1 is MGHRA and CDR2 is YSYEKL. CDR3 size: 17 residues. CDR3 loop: CASSHRKDSRTNEKLFF. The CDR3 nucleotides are TGCGCCAGCAGCCACAGAAAAGACAGTCGCACTAATGAAAAACTGTTTTTT.

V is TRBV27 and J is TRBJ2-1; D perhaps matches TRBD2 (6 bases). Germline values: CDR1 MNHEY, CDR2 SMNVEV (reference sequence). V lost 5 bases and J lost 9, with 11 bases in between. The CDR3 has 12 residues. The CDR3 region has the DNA TGTGCCAGCAGTCGACCGACTAGTGAGCAGTTCTTC. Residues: CASSRPTSEQFF.

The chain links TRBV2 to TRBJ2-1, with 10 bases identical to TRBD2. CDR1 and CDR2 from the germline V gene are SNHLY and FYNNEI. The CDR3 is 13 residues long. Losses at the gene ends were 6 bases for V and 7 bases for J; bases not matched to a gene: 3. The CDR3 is CASRMGLANEQFF. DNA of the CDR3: TGTGCCAGCAGGATGGGACTAGCGAATGAGCAGTTCTTC.

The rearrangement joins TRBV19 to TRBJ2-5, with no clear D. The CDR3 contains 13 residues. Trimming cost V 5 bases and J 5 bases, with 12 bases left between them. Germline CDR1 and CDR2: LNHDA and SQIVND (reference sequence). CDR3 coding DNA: TGTGCCAGTAGTCGAAGGGCCTACGAGACCCAGTACTTC. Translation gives CASSRRAYETQYF.

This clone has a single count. In DNA, the CDR3 is TGTGCCAGCAGTGAGGGCAGGGCTGGAAACACCATATATTTT. Protein: CASSEGRAGNTIYF. The chain links TRBV2 to TRBJ1-3; D possibly corresponds to TRBD1 (5 bases). This CDR3 spans 14 amino acids. V dropped 3 bases and J dropped 2 bases, with 8 bases sitting between them. In germline, CDR1 is SNHLY, CDR2 FYNNEI.

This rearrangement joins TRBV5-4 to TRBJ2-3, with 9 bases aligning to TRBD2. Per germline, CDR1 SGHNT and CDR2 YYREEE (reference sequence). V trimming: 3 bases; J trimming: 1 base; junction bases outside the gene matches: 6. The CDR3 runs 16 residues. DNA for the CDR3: TGTGCCAGCAGCTCAGGGACTAGCCCCGGCACAGATACGCAGTATTTT. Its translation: CASSSGTSPGTDTQYF.

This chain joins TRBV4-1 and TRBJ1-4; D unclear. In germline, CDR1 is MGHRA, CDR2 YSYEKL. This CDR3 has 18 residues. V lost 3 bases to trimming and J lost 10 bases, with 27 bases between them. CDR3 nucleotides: TGCGCCAGCAGCCACCCCCTGAAGGACGGCCCGCGATCTGGAAAACTGTTTTTT. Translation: CASSHPLKDGPRSGKLFF.

CDR3 in amino acids: CASSPESPFSGNTIYF. The CDR3 coding sequence is TGCGCCAGCAGCCCGGAGTCCCCCTTCTCTGGAAACACCATATATTTT. The chain couples TRBV5-1 to TRBJ1-3, with unresolved D. V lost 4 bases and J 0 bases, leaving 14 bases between the germline ends. Per the germline V gene, CDR1 is SGHRS and CDR2 is YFSETQ. The CDR3 consists of 16 residues. Drawing the rest from reference TRBV5-1 and TRBJ1-3, the complete variable domain is KAGVTQTPRYLIKTRGQQVTLSCSPISGHRSVSWYQQTPGQGLQFLFEYFSETQRNKGNFPGRFSGRQFSNSRSEMNVSTLELGDSALYLCASSPESPFSGNTIYFGEGSWLTVV.

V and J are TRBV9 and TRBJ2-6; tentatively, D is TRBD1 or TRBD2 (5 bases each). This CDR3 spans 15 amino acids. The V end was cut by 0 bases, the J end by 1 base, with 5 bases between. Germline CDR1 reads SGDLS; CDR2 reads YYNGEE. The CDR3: CASSVGGSGANVLTF. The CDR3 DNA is TGTGCCAGCAGCGTAGGGGGGTCTGGGGCCAACGTCCTGACTTTC.

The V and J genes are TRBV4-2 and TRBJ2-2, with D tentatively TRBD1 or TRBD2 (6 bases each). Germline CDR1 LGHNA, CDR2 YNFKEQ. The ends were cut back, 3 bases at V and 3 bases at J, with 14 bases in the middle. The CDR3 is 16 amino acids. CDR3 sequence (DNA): TGTGCCAGCAGCCACGTAGGACGGGGGCACACCGGGGAGCTGTTTTTT. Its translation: CASSHVGRGHTGELFF.

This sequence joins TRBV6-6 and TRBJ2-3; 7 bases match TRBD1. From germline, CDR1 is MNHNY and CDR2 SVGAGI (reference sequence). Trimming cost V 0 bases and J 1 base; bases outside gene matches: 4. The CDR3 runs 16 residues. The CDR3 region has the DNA TGTGCCAGCAGTTACTCTAAGGGGGCTCGCACAGATACGCAGTATTTT. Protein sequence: CASSYSKGARTDTQYF.

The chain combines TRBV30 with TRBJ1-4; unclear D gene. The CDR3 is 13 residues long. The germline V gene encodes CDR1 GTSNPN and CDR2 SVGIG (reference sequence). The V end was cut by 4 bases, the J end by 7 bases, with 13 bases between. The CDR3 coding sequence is TGTGCCTGGACGCTCGGGTCCGGTGAAAAACTGTTTTTT. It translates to CAWTLGSGEKLFF. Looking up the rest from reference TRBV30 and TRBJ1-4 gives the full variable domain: SQTIHQWPATLVQPVGSPLSLECTVEGTSNPNLYWYRQAAGRGLQLLFYSVGIGQISSEVPQNLSASRPQDRQFILSSKKLLLSDSGFYLCAWTLGSGEKLFFGSGTQLSVL.

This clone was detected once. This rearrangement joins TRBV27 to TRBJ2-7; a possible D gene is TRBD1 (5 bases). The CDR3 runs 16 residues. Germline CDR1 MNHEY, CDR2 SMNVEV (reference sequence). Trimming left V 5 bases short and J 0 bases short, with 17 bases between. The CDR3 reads CASSPRGSRSSYEQYF. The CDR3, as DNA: TGTGCCAGCAGTCCAAGGGGTAGCCGGAGCTCCTACGAGCAGTACTTC.

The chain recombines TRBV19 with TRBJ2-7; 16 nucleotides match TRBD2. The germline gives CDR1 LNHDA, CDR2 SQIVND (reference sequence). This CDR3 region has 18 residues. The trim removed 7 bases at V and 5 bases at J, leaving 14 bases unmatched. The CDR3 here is CASTPAGLAGGRFHEQYF. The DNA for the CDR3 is TGTGCCAGTACCCCCGCGGGACTAGCGGGGGGGCGTTTCCACGAGCAGTACTTC.

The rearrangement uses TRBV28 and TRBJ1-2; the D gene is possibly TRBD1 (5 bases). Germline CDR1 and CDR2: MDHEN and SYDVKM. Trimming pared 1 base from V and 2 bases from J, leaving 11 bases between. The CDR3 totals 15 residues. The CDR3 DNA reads TGTGCCAGCAGTTTATTTGGGGCCGGAAACTATGGCTACACCTTC. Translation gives CASSLFGAGNYGYTF.

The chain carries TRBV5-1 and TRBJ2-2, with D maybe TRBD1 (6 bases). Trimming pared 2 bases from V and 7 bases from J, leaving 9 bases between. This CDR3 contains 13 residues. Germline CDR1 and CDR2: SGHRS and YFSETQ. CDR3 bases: TGCGCCAGCAGCTTTCAGGGGATCGGGGAGCTGTTTTTT. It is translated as CASSFQGIGELFF.

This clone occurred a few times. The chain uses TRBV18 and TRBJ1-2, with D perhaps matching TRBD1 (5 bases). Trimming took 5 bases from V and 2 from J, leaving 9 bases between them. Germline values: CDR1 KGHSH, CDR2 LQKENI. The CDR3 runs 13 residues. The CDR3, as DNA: TGTGCCAGCTCAAATCCAGGGAACTATGGCTACACCTTC. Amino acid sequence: CASSNPGNYGYTF.

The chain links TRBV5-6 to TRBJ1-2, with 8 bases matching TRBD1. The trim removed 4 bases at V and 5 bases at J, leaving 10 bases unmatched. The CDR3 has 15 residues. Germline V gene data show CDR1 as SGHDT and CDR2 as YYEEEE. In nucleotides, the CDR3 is TGTGCCAGCAGCCTGGGGCAGGGGGCAGGGTATGGCTACACCTTC. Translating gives CASSLGQGAGYGYTF.

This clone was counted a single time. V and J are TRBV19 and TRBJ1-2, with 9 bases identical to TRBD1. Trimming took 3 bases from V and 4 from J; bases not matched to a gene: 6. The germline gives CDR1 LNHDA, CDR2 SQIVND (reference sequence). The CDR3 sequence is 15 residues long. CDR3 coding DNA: TGTGCCAGTAGTATTACAGGGGGCGCCGGCTATGGCTACACCTTC. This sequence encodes CASSITGGAGYGYTF.

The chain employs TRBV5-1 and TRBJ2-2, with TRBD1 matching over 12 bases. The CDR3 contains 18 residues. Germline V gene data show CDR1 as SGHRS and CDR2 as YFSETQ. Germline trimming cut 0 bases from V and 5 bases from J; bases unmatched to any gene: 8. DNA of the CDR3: TGCGCCAGCAGCTTGGAACCCCGGGACAGGGGGCGAACCGGGGAGCTGTTTTTT. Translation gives CASSLEPRDRGRTGELFF.

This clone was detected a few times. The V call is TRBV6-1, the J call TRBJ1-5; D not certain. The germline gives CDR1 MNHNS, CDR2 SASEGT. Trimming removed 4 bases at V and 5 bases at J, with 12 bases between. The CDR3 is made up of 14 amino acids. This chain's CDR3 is CASSVIRVDQPQHF. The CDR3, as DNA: TGTGCCAGCAGTGTCATCCGGGTTGATCAGCCCCAGCATTTT.

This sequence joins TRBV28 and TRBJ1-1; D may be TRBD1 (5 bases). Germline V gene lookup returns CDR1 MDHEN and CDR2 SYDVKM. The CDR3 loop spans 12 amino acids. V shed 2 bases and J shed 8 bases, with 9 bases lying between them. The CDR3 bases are TGTGCCAGCAGTTTAAGGAGGGACGAAGCTTTCTTT. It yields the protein CASSLRRDEAFF.

CDR3 residues: CAWANYGYTF. Written as DNA, the CDR3 is TGTGCCTGGGCGAACTATGGCTACACCTTC. The chain uses TRBV30 and TRBJ1-2; D ambiguous. Germline lookup yields CDR1 GTSNPN and CDR2 SVGIG (reference sequence). The germline V and J ends were trimmed by 5 bases and 2 bases, with 3 bases remaining between them. CDR3 length equals 10 residues.

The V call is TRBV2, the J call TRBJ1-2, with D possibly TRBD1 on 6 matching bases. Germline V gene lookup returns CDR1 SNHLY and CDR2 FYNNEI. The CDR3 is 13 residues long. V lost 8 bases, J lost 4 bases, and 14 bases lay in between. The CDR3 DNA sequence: TGTGCCAGCGCCCCGATAGGGGGCTATGGCTACACCTTC. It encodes CASAPIGGYGYTF.

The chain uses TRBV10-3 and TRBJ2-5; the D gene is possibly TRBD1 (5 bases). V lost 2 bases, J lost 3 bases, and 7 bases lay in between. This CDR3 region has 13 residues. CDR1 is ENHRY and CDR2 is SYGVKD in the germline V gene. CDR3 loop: CAISEGAKETQYF. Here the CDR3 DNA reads TGTGCCATCAGTGAGGGGGCTAAAGAGACCCAGTACTTC.